These 31 T cell receptor beta chains came from one sample sequenced in a study of T cell responses to AZD1222 COVID-19 vaccine. The repertoire was sequenced with immunoSEQ multiplex PCR; TCRdb's copy has only in-frame clones and lacks some. The sample shows 150,000 to 200,000 clones, around 94% of them seen only once. The material was peripheral blood, obtained 28 days after the second AZD1222 dose. The source is an adult who received the AZD1222 COVID-19 vaccine.

The rearrangement uses TRBV4-1 and TRBJ2-1; D may match TRBD1 or TRBD2 (5 bases each). The CDR3 length is 14 residues. The V and J ends lost 1 base and 4 bases respectively, with 8 bases between them. Germline CDR1 and CDR2: MGHRA and YSYEKL. CDR3 DNA: TGCGCCAGCAGCCAAGTGGGGGTGTACAATGAGCAGTTCTTC. This codes for CASSQVGVYNEQFF.

This rearrangement joins TRBV19 to TRBJ1-3, with D possibly TRBD1 on 5 matching bases. V was shortened by 4 bases and J by 7 bases, with 17 bases between the two germline ends. Looked up from germline, CDR1 is LNHDA and CDR2 is SQIVND (reference sequence). CDR3 length: 15 residues. CDR3 sequence: CASSTGRAGSNTIYF. CDR3 nucleotide sequence: TGTGCCAGTAGTACCGGCCGGGCAGGGAGTAACACCATATATTTT.

The chain has TRBV7-6 and TRBJ2-7, with D perhaps being TRBD1 or TRBD2 (6 bases each). Germline V CDR1 and CDR2: SGHVS, FNYEAQ. CDR3 length: 15 amino acids. Trimming removed 5 bases at V and 0 bases at J, with 14 bases between. The CDR3 loop is CASSPGVGSSYEQYF. The DNA of the CDR3 is TGTGCCAGCAGCCCAGGGGTCGGGAGCTCCTACGAGCAGTACTTC.

The chain uses TRBV12-3 or TRBV12-4 and TRBJ1-2; D perhaps matches TRBD1 (6 bases). Trimming took 8 bases from V and 6 from J, leaving 10 bases between them. CDR3 size: 11 residues. This CDR3 is CASLTGNGYTF. CDR3 coding DNA: TGTGCCAGCCTTACAGGGAATGGCTACACCTTC.

This clone occurred once. The chain couples TRBV12-3 or TRBV12-4 to TRBJ1-5; possibly TRBD1 for D (6 bases). CDR3 length: 13 amino acids. V was pared by 3 bases and J by 4 bases, with 7 bases between. The CDR3 coding sequence is TGTGCCAGCAGTTTCGGGACAAATCAGCCCCAGCATTTT. Translation: CASSFGTNQPQHF.

The gene calls are TRBV19 and TRBJ2-3; D possibly corresponds to TRBD2 (6 bases). Germline V lookup: CDR1 LNHDA, CDR2 SQIVND (reference sequence). The ends were cut back, 2 bases at V and 4 bases at J, with 22 bases in the middle. CDR3 length: 18 residues. The CDR3 protein is CASSIIGSSRGIADTQYF. CDR3 bases: TGTGCCAGTAGTATAATTGGTAGCTCTCGGGGGATTGCAGATACGCAGTATTTT.

This chain connects TRBV5-1 to TRBJ2-5; D call uncertain. There are 14 residues in the CDR3. Between the trimmed V and J ends, which lost 2 bases and 3 bases, there was a span of 11 bases. Germline CDR1 is SGHRS and CDR2 is YFSETQ. CDR3 sequence: CASSFSGLEETQYF. DNA for the CDR3: TGCGCCAGCAGCTTTTCTGGGTTGGAAGAGACCCAGTACTTC. The full variable domain, in which reference TRBV5-1 and TRBJ2-5 provide the parts outside the CDR3, is KAGVTQTPRYLIKTRGQQVTLSCSPISGHRSVSWYQQTPGQGLQFLFEYFSETQRNKGNFPGRFSGRQFSNSRSEMNVSTLELGDSALYLCASSFSGLEETQYFGPGTRLLVL.

The chain has TRBV11-3 and TRBJ2-6; D remains ambiguous. Trimming removed 5 bases from V and 0 bases from J, with 5 bases in between. The germline gives CDR1 SGHNT, CDR2 YENEEA. There are 14 residues in the CDR3. This chain's CDR3 is CASSIGSGANVLTF. The CDR3 DNA reads TGTGCCAGCAGCATAGGCTCTGGGGCCAACGTCCTGACTTTC.

V is TRBV7-3 and J is TRBJ2-1, with D possibly being TRBD2 (5 bases). Germline CDR1 SGHTA, CDR2 FQGTGA. The CDR3 has 17 residues. Trimming removed 1 base at V and 0 bases at J, with 13 bases between. The CDR3 region has the DNA TGTGCCAGCAGCTTAAGCGTTGGACGGGACTCCTACAATGAGCAGTTCTTC. It yields the protein CASSLSVGRDSYNEQFF.

V is TRBV6-5 and J is TRBJ1-2, with D unresolved. V was pared by 2 bases and J by 6 bases, with 16 bases between. Germline V gene data show CDR1 as MNHEY and CDR2 as SVGAGI. The CDR3 is 15 amino acids. The CDR3: CASSYGPGSFNGYTF. CDR3 coding DNA: TGTGCCAGCAGTTACGGTCCGGGCAGCTTCAATGGCTACACCTTC.

The chain links TRBV6-5 to TRBJ2-3, with 11 bases fitting TRBD2. The V and J ends lost 6 bases and 6 bases, in that order; junction bases with no gene match: 8. The V gene's germline CDR1 is MNHEY and CDR2 SVGAGI. The CDR3 spans 15 residues. The CDR3 region has the DNA TGTGCCAGCAGCGCTAGCGGGGGGACCTCCGATACGCAGTATTTT. Its protein product is CASSASGGTSDTQYF.

V usage is TRBV9 and J usage is TRBJ2-3; D gene uncertain. Trimming removed 3 bases from V and 6 bases from J, with 5 bases in between. Germline V gene sequence: CDR1 SGDLS, CDR2 YYNGEE. The CDR3 is 11 residues long. The CDR3 DNA follows: TGTGCCAGCAGCGAAGTGGATACGCAGTATTTT. Amino acid sequence: CASSEVDTQYF.

The gene calls are TRBV7-9 and TRBJ1-5; possible D gene TRBD1, 6 bases. Germline-derived CDR1 and CDR2 are SEHNR and FQNEAQ (reference sequence). The germline V and J ends were trimmed by 5 bases and 4 bases, with 18 bases remaining between them. The CDR3 loop spans 16 amino acids. The CDR3 protein is CASSHAGGAENQPQHF. The CDR3 nucleotides read TGTGCCAGCAGCCACGCGGGGGGGGCCGAGAATCAGCCCCAGCATTTT.

V gene TRBV6-1 combines with J gene TRBJ2-7; 8 nucleotides align to TRBD2. V was clipped by 0 bases and J by 5 bases; unmatched bases: 9. This CDR3 has 16 amino acids. The V gene's germline CDR1 is MNHNS and CDR2 SASEGT. CDR3 loop: CASSEAAGGDFHEQYF. CDR3 nucleotides: TGTGCCAGCAGTGAAGCGGCGGGGGGCGATTTCCACGAGCAGTACTTC.

This clone was counted only a few times. This chain joins TRBV15 and TRBJ2-6; weak D call: TRBD1 (6 bases). The CDR3 extends over 16 amino acids. The germline CDR1 and CDR2 sequences are LNHNV and YYDKDF (reference sequence). The germline V and J ends were trimmed by 0 bases and 0 bases, with 6 bases remaining between them. CDR3 sequence: CATSREGGSGANVLTF. The CDR3 DNA reads TGTGCCACCAGCAGAGAAGGGGGCTCTGGGGCCAACGTCCTGACTTTC. The full variable domain, with the rest looked up from reference TRBV15 and TRBJ2-6, is DAMVIQNPRYQVTQFGKPVTLSCSQTLNHNVMYWYQQKSSQAPKLLFHYYDKDFNNEADTPDNFQSRRPNTSFCFLDIRSPGLGDTAMYLCATSREGGSGANVLTFGAGSRLTVL.

This sequence joins TRBV6-1 and TRBJ2-3; possibly TRBD2 for D (5 bases). Per germline, CDR1 MNHNS and CDR2 SASEGT. The CDR3 covers 15 residues. V gave up 2 bases and J gave up 4 bases, with 13 bases separating them. The CDR3 reads CASSELPKDSDTQYF. CDR3 DNA: TGTGCCAGCAGTGAACTCCCGAAGGACTCAGATACGCAGTATTTT.

The rearrangement joins TRBV10-2 to TRBJ2-7; 9 bases line up with TRBD2. Germline V CDR1 and CDR2: WSHSY, SAAADI. J gave up 3 bases and V 5 bases, and 5 bases lay outside the gene matches. The CDR3 contains 14 residues. CDR3 sequence (DNA): TGCGCCAGCAGTTCAGCGGGGGGAGTCTACGAGCAGTACTTC. As protein: CASSSAGGVYEQYF.

The V gene is TRBV4-3, the J gene TRBJ1-4; a possible D gene is TRBD1 (6 bases). Germline V gene sequence: CDR1 LGHNA, CDR2 YSLEER. This CDR3 has 19 amino acids. V shed 0 bases and J shed 0 bases, with 17 bases lying between them. In nucleotides, the CDR3 is TGCGCCAGCAGCCAAGATCGTTTGACAGGAGGTGCAACTAATGAAAAACTGTTTTTT. It yields the protein CASSQDRLTGGATNEKLFF.

This chain links TRBV5-4 with TRBJ2-1, with 10 nucleotides matching TRBD2. The CDR3 contains 15 residues. The V gene end was trimmed by 5 bases and the J gene end by 4 bases; junction bases not matched to a gene: 6. Germline CDR1 is SGHNT and CDR2 is YYREEE (reference sequence). CDR3 region: CASRSAGGRYNEQFF. In DNA, the CDR3 is TGTGCCAGCAGGTCAGCGGGAGGGCGTTACAATGAGCAGTTCTTC.

This chain joins TRBV6-7 and TRBJ1-4, with 10 bases identical to TRBD1. TRBV6-7 is marked as an open reading frame, function uncertain. The CDR3 contains 20 residues. V lost 4 bases, J lost 0 bases, and 14 bases stayed unmatched. The CDR3 protein is CASSSTGGDNPLTTNEKLFF. CDR3 coding DNA: TGTGCCAGCAGTTCGACAGGGGGCGATAATCCCCTCACAACTAATGAAAAACTGTTTTTT.

The chain has TRBV6-4 and TRBJ2-1; TRBD2 agrees at 7 bases. This CDR3 has 15 residues. V gave up 5 bases and J gave up 2 bases; unmatched junction bases: 6. Germline assignment: CDR1 MRHNA and CDR2 SNTAGT. The CDR3 DNA reads TGTGCCAGCAGTCCCGGACTAGACGCCTACAATGAGCAGTTCTTC. Amino acid sequence: CASSPGLDAYNEQFF.

The rearrangement uses TRBV19 and TRBJ1-2; D remains ambiguous. There are 13 residues in the CDR3. V gave up 4 bases and J gave up 6 bases, with 12 bases separating them. The germline V gene has CDR1 LNHDA and CDR2 SQIVND (reference sequence). The CDR3 spells CASSTNTGHGYTF. CDR3 nucleotide sequence: TGTGCCAGTAGTACTAACACCGGGCATGGCTACACCTTC. Full variable domain (outside the CDR3, taken from reference TRBV19 and TRBJ1-2): DGGITQSPKYLFRKEGQNVTLSCEQNLNHDAMYWYRQDPGQGLRLIYYSQIVNDFQKGDIAEGYSVSREKKESFPLTVTSAQKNPTAFYLCASSTNTGHGYTFGSGTRLTVV.

The chain carries TRBV5-1 and TRBJ2-7; 8 bases line up with TRBD1. This CDR3 comprises 13 residues. CDR1 is SGHRS, CDR2 YFSETQ, per germline. V dropped 3 bases and J dropped 3; count of bases not matched to a gene: 2. CDR3 residues: CASSSDRGYEQYF. DNA of the CDR3: TGCGCCAGCAGCTCCGACAGGGGCTACGAGCAGTACTTC.

V and J are TRBV28 and TRBJ2-7; a weak D match, TRBD2 (6 bases). Trimming took 6 bases from V and 1 from J, leaving 13 bases between them. Germline V lookup: CDR1 MDHEN, CDR2 SYDVKM. The CDR3 is 14 amino acids. The CDR3 nucleotides read TGTGCCAGCAGCCGGAGGGGACGGTCCTACGAGCAGTACTTC. This gives the protein CASSRRGRSYEQYF.

The chain has TRBV6-1 and TRBJ1-5; maybe TRBD1 (5 bases). The V gene's germline CDR1 is MNHNS and CDR2 SASEGT. This CDR3 spans 13 amino acids. The V end was cut by 3 bases, the J end by 11 bases, with 14 bases between. The chain's CDR3 is CASSDAGDLSQHF. CDR3 DNA: TGTGCCAGCAGTGATGCGGGGGACTTGTCCCAGCATTTT.

The rearrangement links TRBV30 to TRBJ2-4; D is perhaps TRBD2 (5 bases). Germline V CDR1 and CDR2: GTSNPN, SVGIG (reference sequence). CDR3 length equals 12 residues. V dropped 2 bases and J dropped 8 bases, with 10 bases sitting between them. DNA of the CDR3: TGTGCCTGGAGTTGGGCCGGGGACATTCAGTACTTC. Encoded protein: CAWSWAGDIQYF.

This clone was found once. The chain recombines TRBV4-1 with TRBJ2-4, with D maybe TRBD1 (5 bases). The germline V and J ends were trimmed by 1 base and 3 bases, with 13 bases remaining between them. The length of the CDR3 is 16 residues. Germline lookup yields CDR1 MGHRA and CDR2 YSYEKL. The CDR3 reads CASSQVQGQVKNIQYF. CDR3 sequence (DNA): TGCGCCAGCAGCCAAGTTCAGGGTCAAGTCAAAAACATTCAGTACTTC.

The rearrangement uses TRBV15 and TRBJ2-3, with D unclear. Germline V gene data show CDR1 as LNHNV and CDR2 as YYDKDF (reference sequence). The ends were cut back, 0 bases at V and 4 bases at J, with 5 bases in the middle. The length of the CDR3 is 13 residues. This CDR3 reads CATSRDLADTQYF. Here the CDR3 DNA reads TGTGCCACCAGCAGAGATTTGGCAGATACGCAGTATTTT. Based on the CDR3 plus reference TRBV15 and TRBJ2-3, the full variable domain is DAMVIQNPRYQVTQFGKPVTLSCSQTLNHNVMYWYQQKSSQAPKLLFHYYDKDFNNEADTPDNFQSRRPNTSFCFLDIRSPGLGDTAMYLCATSRDLADTQYFGPGTRLTVL.

CDR3: CASSPEVGLDDEQYF. The CDR3 DNA is TGTGCCAGCAGTCCCGAGGTGGGACTAGACGACGAGCAGTACTTC. The chain couples TRBV5-6 to TRBJ2-7; the match to TRBD2 covers 8 bases. Germline V gives CDR1 SGHDT, CDR2 YYEEEE. V shed 5 bases and J 5 bases; nucleotides not matched to a gene: 12. This CDR3 region has 15 residues.

This chain connects TRBV6-1 to TRBJ2-7; D gene ambiguous. Germline CDR1 reads MNHNS; CDR2 reads SASEGT. Trimming took off 1 base at V and 6 bases at J, with 7 bases between the two ends. The CDR3 totals 12 residues. The CDR3 protein is CASSEGRTEQYF. The DNA of the CDR3 is TGTGCCAGCAGTGAAGGCAGGACCGAGCAGTACTTC.

CDR3 DNA: TGTGCTAGTGGTTTGGCCCCTGGGCGTCAAGAGACCCAGTACTTC. Translation gives CASGLAPGRQETQYF. This sequence joins TRBV12-5 and TRBJ2-5; D not resolved. V was shortened by 1 base and J by 2 bases, with 11 bases between the two germline ends. In germline, CDR1 is LGHNT, CDR2 FRNRAP. The CDR3 consists of 15 residues.